This TCR beta chain was documented in a study of CD8+ T cells in alopecia areata. Overall study results and limits: A great number of expanded lesional clones endured in scalp and blood during tofacitinib.

CDR3 size: 15 residues. The V and J ends lost 5 bases and 2 bases, in that order; junction bases with no gene match: 4. CDR1 and CDR2 (germline): KGHSH, LQKENI. The treatment denotes: oral pan-JAK inhibitor, 5-10 mg twice daily. Comments on this clone: Its target is not known.

Extracted from the samples, RNA was reverse transcribed into cDNA to serve as the sequencing template. Libraries were prepared by immunoSEQ multiplex PCR; TCRdb keeps only in-frame clonotypes and omits some of them. The sample has approximately 170,000 clones, approximately 57% seen once. The sequence came from a human donor with alopecia areata. The chain combines TRBV18 with TRBJ1-5; 9 positions agree with TRBD1. This specimen consisted of CD4+ T cells sorted from blood, obtained at week 24, from a patient treated with tofacitinib. CDR3 nucleotides: TGTGCCAGCTCAAAGACAGGGGGTGGCAATCAGCCCCAGCATTTT. Protein: CASSKTGGGNQPQHF.